The entry below describes one T cell receptor (beta chain). V dropped 1 base and J dropped 7; count of bases not matched to a gene: 3. The CDR3 covers 13 residues. Per germline, CDR1 SQVTM and CDR2 ANQGSEA. The participants were between roughly 18 and 89 years old and came from about two dozen US areas. Cohort 3 recovery required two negative PCRs, clearance, or symptom resolution. The data derive from a study of blood T cell repertoires in COVID-19. Study context: Italy, Spain and the United States were the sources of the convalescent and acute COVID-19 samples.

Generated by immunoSEQ multiplex PCR, the TCRdb table keeps only in-frame clones and is missing some. The data hold some 250,000 clones, with more than 85% observed a single time. This sequence originates from a man between 40 and 49 years old who had recovered from COVID-19. J is TRBJ2-1 and V is TRBV29-1; 8 bases map to TRBD1. The sequencing input was PBMCs or T cells enriched from blood (not recorded which). The DNA of the CDR3 is TGCAGCGTTGAAGCAGGGGGCGCTAATGAGCAGTTCTTC. Protein sequence: CSVEAGGANEQFF.